This T cell receptor beta chain was retrieved from a study of CD8 T cells in ankylosing spondylitis. The CDR3 spans 15 residues. V lost 2 bases, J lost 4 bases, and 8 bases stayed unmatched. Germline CDR1 reads SGHRS; CDR2 reads YFSETQ. Study-level points and caveats: In ankylosing spondylitis blood, a motif of roughly eight highly homologous TCR beta variants appeared characteristic. From matched ankylosing spondylitis synovial fluid, disease-linked clones were reportedly recovered at significantly enriched levels.

Construction of TCR beta libraries was performed using quantitative 5'-RACE with molecular barcodes. TCRdb redid the calling of the 5' RACE reads with MiXCR, one entry per CDR3 protein. The data hold around 450,000 distinct CDR3 sequences, with roughly 26% observed a single time. This clonotype was seen only a few times. The target antigen is unknown. The source material was blood, either unsorted or a sorted T cell fraction (not recorded which). The chain couples TRBV5-1 to TRBJ1-1, with 7 nucleotides matching TRBD1. This receptor was obtained from a male donor with ankylosing spondylitis. The CDR3 DNA follows: TGCGCCAGCAGCTTTTCAGGGGGTGGTGGCACTGAAGCTTTCTTT. This codes for CASSFSGGGGTEAFF.